This entry lists 10 T cell receptor beta chains sequenced from one sample in a study of T cell responses to AZD1222 COVID-19 vaccine. Measured with immunoSEQ multiplex PCR; TCRdb has only the in-frame clones, and not every one. This sample carries about 150,000 clones, approximately 90% of them seen once, and the ten largest clones take 3.8%. The sequencing used peripheral blood, collected 28 days after the second AZD1222 dose. The receptors come from an adult who received the AZD1222 COVID-19 vaccine.

The chain joins TRBV10-3 to TRBJ1-2; a possible D gene is TRBD1 (5 bases). Germline V lookup: CDR1 ENHRY, CDR2 SYGVKD. V lost 0 bases and J lost 0, with 8 bases in between. This CDR3 spans 15 amino acids. Here the CDR3 DNA reads TGTGCCATCAGTGAGTCGGGGGATCCTAACTATGGCTACACCTTC. The encoded protein is CAISESGDPNYGYTF.

The chain is built from TRBV6-1 and TRBJ2-3; TRBD2 matches at 8 bases. The CDR3 contains 15 residues. Germline V gives CDR1 MNHNS, CDR2 SASEGT. With V trimmed by 1 base and J by 4 bases, 4 bases remained unmatched. CDR3 sequence: CASSEGTSGSDTQYF. As DNA, the CDR3 is TGTGCCAGCAGTGAAGGAACTAGCGGATCAGATACGCAGTATTTT.

This clone has a handful of counts. This chain joins TRBV5-1 and TRBJ2-2; the D call may be TRBD1 or TRBD2 (5 bases each). This CDR3 region has 16 residues. The germline CDR1 and CDR2 sequences are SGHRS and YFSETQ. The germline V and J ends were trimmed by 3 bases and 8 bases, with 20 bases remaining between them. The CDR3 here is CASSYPRDRGSGELFF. As DNA, the CDR3 is TGCGCCAGCAGCTACCCCCGGGACCGAGGATCGGGGGAGCTGTTTTTT.

CDR3 nucleotide sequence: TGTGCCAGCAGGACGATAGATAGGGGAGGTGGCTATGGCTACACCTTC. Translated: CASRTIDRGGGYGYTF. The J gene is TRBJ1-2, the V gene TRBV2; D is perhaps TRBD1 (5 bases). Germline V gives CDR1 SNHLY, CDR2 FYNNEI. The CDR3 consists of 16 residues. V was cut by 6 bases and J by 4 bases, with 21 bases left in between.

The J gene is TRBJ2-1, the V gene TRBV4-2; 7 nucleotides match TRBD2. V lost 0 bases, J lost 6 bases, and 8 bases stayed unmatched. CDR1 and CDR2 (germline): LGHNA, YNFKEQ. The CDR3 runs to 16 residues. CDR3 DNA sequence: TGTGCCAGCAGCCAAGATCGGGAACTAGCGAGCAATGAGCAGTTCTTC. This gives the protein CASSQDRELASNEQFF.

The V and J genes are TRBV30 and TRBJ1-2; D possibly corresponds to TRBD1 (6 bases). CDR1 and CDR2 from the germline V gene are GTSNPN and SVGIG (reference sequence). Trimming removed 2 bases at V and 5 bases at J, with 12 bases between. This CDR3 contains 13 residues. The CDR3 is CAWSLSGEYGYTF. CDR3 nucleotide sequence: TGTGCCTGGAGTCTCTCAGGGGAATATGGCTACACCTTC.

The V call is TRBV4-3, the J call TRBJ2-1; 7 bases match TRBD1. The CDR3 contains 16 residues. The germline CDR1 and CDR2 sequences are LGHNA and YSLEER. V lost 3 bases and J lost 9; bases outside the gene matches: 14. CDR3: CASSQGTAQPWGEQFF. The CDR3 region has the DNA TGCGCCAGCAGCCAGGGGACAGCCCAGCCCTGGGGTGAGCAGTTCTTC.

The chain carries TRBV29-1 and TRBJ2-3; D possibly corresponds to TRBD1 (6 bases). CDR3 length: 12 amino acids. Trimming stripped 6 bases from V and 3 bases from J, with 10 bases between. Germline values: CDR1 SQVTM, CDR2 ANQGSEA. The CDR3 loop reads CSVRTGTDTQYF. In DNA form, the CDR3 reads TGCAGCGTGAGAACAGGGACAGATACGCAGTATTTT.

The rearrangement joins TRBV6-1 to TRBJ1-2; TRBD1 agrees at 8 bases. This CDR3 has 14 amino acids. Germline CDR1 MNHNS, CDR2 SASEGT. Losses at the gene ends were 2 bases for V and 4 bases for J; bases not matched to a gene: 3. This chain's CDR3 is CASSELGQVYGYTF. DNA of the CDR3: TGTGCCAGCAGTGAATTGGGACAGGTCTATGGCTACACCTTC.

V usage is TRBV5-1 and J usage is TRBJ2-1, with D uncertain. The V and J ends lost 0 bases and 6 bases respectively, with 13 bases between them. The CDR3 has 15 amino acids. Germline lookup yields CDR1 SGHRS and CDR2 YFSETQ. The CDR3 loop reads CASSLEAVPLNEQFF. CDR3 sequence (DNA): TGCGCCAGCAGCTTGGAGGCAGTTCCCCTCAATGAGCAGTTCTTC.